This T cell receptor (beta chain) was recovered during a study of CD8+ T cells in alopecia areata. For the study at large: Patients in the treated group were given tofacitinib by mouth, 5 to 10 mg twice a day.

Overall study findings and caveats: A great number of expanded lesional clones endured in scalp and blood during tofacitinib.

The V gene lost 4 bases and the J gene lost 8 bases, with 13 bases spanning the gap. Looked up from germline, CDR1 is MNHEY and CDR2 is SMNVEV (reference sequence). The CDR3 contains 13 residues. As for treatment: oral pan-JAK inhibitor, 5-10 mg twice daily. PBMC-derived CD4+ and CD8+ T cells were sorted. TCR sequencing used cDNA made by reverse transcription of extracted RNA. Using immunoSEQ multiplex PCR, the repertoire was profiled, and TCRdb retains in-frame clones only, with some absent. Counted here are more than 90,000 clones, 60% occurring once; the ten biggest clones make up about 16%. Concerning this clone: Antigen: not known.

Source: CD8+ T cells sorted from blood, taken at roughly week 55, from a patient treated with tofacitinib. The J gene is TRBJ2-3, the V gene TRBV27; D ambiguous. This TCR came from a human donor with alopecia areata. CDR3 DNA sequence: TGTGCCAGCAGTTCCACATTTATCGGTACGCAGTATTTT. Its protein is CASSSTFIGTQYF.